These 13 T cell receptor beta chains originate from one sample sequenced in a study of blood T cell repertoires in COVID-19. Sequencing used immunoSEQ multiplex PCR; TCRdb keeps in-frame clones, though not all of them. The table lists around 300,000 clones, about 87% of them singletons, with 5.3% in the top ten. Specimen: PBMCs or T cells enriched from blood (not recorded which). Receptors were obtained from a woman aged 30 to 39 who had recovered from COVID-19.

This clone was recorded once. The genes are TRBV29-1 and TRBJ1-1; D might be TRBD1 (5 bases). Germline V gene lookup returns CDR1 SQVTM and CDR2 ANQGSEA. CDR3 size: 15 residues. V lost 5 bases and J 0 bases, leaving 16 bases between the germline ends. The CDR3 region has the DNA TGCAGCGTTTTGACTTCGGCAGGGATGAACACTGAAGCTTTCTTT. Protein product: CSVLTSAGMNTEAFF.

Comments on this clone: This same CDR3 is encoded by further DNA sequences in the sample. The chain links TRBV12-3 or TRBV12-4 to TRBJ1-5; 7 bases map to TRBD1. After removal of 6 bases from V and 2 bases from J, the junction contained 1 base not matched to a gene. The CDR3 spans 13 residues. The CDR3 DNA reads TGTGCCAGCAGGGGGACAGGCAATCAGCCCCAGCATTTT. Translating gives CASRGTGNQPQHF.

The V gene is TRBV5-1, the J gene TRBJ2-1; 9 bases fit TRBD1. V gave up 4 bases and J gave up 2 bases; unmatched junction bases: 7. The CDR3 totals 16 residues. Germline V lookup: CDR1 SGHRS, CDR2 YFSETQ. CDR3 region: CASSLGTGTPYNEQFF. CDR3 nucleotide sequence: TGCGCCAGCAGCCTCGGGACAGGGACCCCCTACAATGAGCAGTTCTTC.

This chain connects TRBV6-5 to TRBJ2-7; 7 bases fit TRBD2. Germline trimming cut 0 bases from V and 2 bases from J; bases unmatched to any gene: 4. Germline-derived CDR1 and CDR2 are MNHEY and SVGAGI. The CDR3 has 15 amino acids. The CDR3 reads CASSYSSLAAYEQYF. CDR3 in DNA: TGTGCCAGCAGTTACTCGAGCCTAGCGGCCTACGAGCAGTACTTC.

This clone was recorded only once. The chain's CDR3 is CASSFPRDGGGTEAFF. As DNA, the CDR3 is TGTGCCAGCAGCTTTCCTCGGGACGGCGGGGGTACTGAAGCTTTCTTT. The V gene is TRBV7-2, the J gene TRBJ1-1, with D possibly TRBD1 on 5 matching bases. The ends were cut back, 3 bases at V and 5 bases at J, with 19 bases in the middle. Per the germline V gene, CDR1 is SGHTA and CDR2 is FQGNSA. This CDR3 has 16 residues.

This clone was observed once. The chain recombines TRBV19 with TRBJ1-1; 7 bases are shared with TRBD1. Germline CDR1 reads LNHDA; CDR2 reads SQIVND (reference sequence). The CDR3 loop spans 14 amino acids. Trimming removed 3 bases from V and 5 bases from J; junction bases left unmatched: 6. The CDR3 coding sequence is TGTGCCAGTAGTATGATGTTGGGACAGACTGAAGCTTTCTTT. It codes for CASSMMLGQTEAFF.

The chain couples TRBV19 to TRBJ1-2; a possible D gene is TRBD1 (6 bases). CDR1 is LNHDA, CDR2 SQIVND, per germline (reference sequence). The CDR3 consists of 12 residues. V lost 5 bases and J lost 4, with 8 bases in between. CDR3 DNA: TGTGCCAGTAGTCGGACAGTCTATGGCTACACCTTC. This sequence encodes CASSRTVYGYTF.

This chain joins TRBV3-1 (or the pseudogene TRBV3-2) and TRBJ2-1; maybe TRBD1 (5 bases). The germline gives CDR1 LGHDT, CDR2 YNNKEL (reference sequence). The V and J ends lost 5 bases and 8 bases respectively, with 13 bases between them. The CDR3 is made up of 13 amino acids. The CDR3 region has the DNA TGTGCCAGCAGCGCTCAGGGTCCCGATGAGCAGTTCTTC. Translation gives CASSAQGPDEQFF.

The table lists this clone with a few counts. The genes are TRBV6-1 and TRBJ1-2; 8 bases match TRBD1. The CDR3 contains 14 residues. Germline V lookup: CDR1 MNHNS, CDR2 SASEGT. V shed 3 bases, J shed 6 bases, and the junction held 6 bases outside the gene matches. CDR3 DNA sequence: TGTGCCAGCAGTGAGGTCCGACAGGGGAATGGCTACACCTTC. Its protein is CASSEVRQGNGYTF.

This chain joins TRBV10-1 and TRBJ2-5; D is unresolved. Between the trimmed V and J ends, which lost 2 bases and 0 bases, there was a span of 10 bases. The CDR3 is 15 amino acids. Looked up from germline, CDR1 is WNHNN and CDR2 is SYGVQD (reference sequence). For the CDR3, the DNA is TGCGCCAGCAGTGAGGTTCCCCCGTACCAAGAGACCCAGTACTTC. Encoded protein: CASSEVPPYQETQYF.

The chain uses TRBV3-1 (or the pseudogene TRBV3-2) and TRBJ1-1; the D is unclear. The CDR3 consists of 14 residues. V was shortened by 0 bases and J by 1 base, with 6 bases between the two germline ends. The V gene's germline CDR1 is LGHDT and CDR2 YNNKEL (reference sequence). The CDR3 region has the DNA TGTGCCAGCAGCCAAGATAACGGGAACACTGAAGCTTTCTTT. It is translated as CASSQDNGNTEAFF.

The chain links TRBV4-3 to TRBJ1-3; no clear D. Germline V lookup: CDR1 LGHNA, CDR2 YSLEER. V was pared by 1 base and J by 0 bases, with 10 bases between. This CDR3 has 16 residues. Here the CDR3 DNA reads TGCGCCAGCAGCCAAGCTGAAAGAGGCTCTGGAAACACCATATATTTT. It codes for CASSQAERGSGNTIYF.

The chain uses TRBV28 and TRBJ1-3, with TRBD1 identical over 8 bases. The CDR3 has 17 amino acids. From germline, CDR1 is MDHEN and CDR2 SYDVKM. V lost 3 bases and J lost 2; bases outside the gene matches: 9. The CDR3 loop reads CASSLGPGGRTGNTIYF. CDR3 DNA: TGTGCCAGCAGTTTGGGTCCAGGGGGCAGAACTGGAAACACCATATATTTT. Drawing the rest from reference TRBV28 and TRBJ1-3, the complete variable domain is DVKVTQSSRYLVKRTGEKVFLECVQDMDHENMFWYRQDPGLGLRLIYFSYDVKMKEKGDIPEGYSVSREKKERFSLILESASTNQTSMYLCASSLGPGGRTGNTIYFGEGSWLTVV.